Given below is one TCR beta chain in context. The antigen remains unidentified. CDR1 and CDR2 (germline): MGHRA, YSYEKL. The CDR3 is 17 amino acids. TCR beta cDNA was made by 5'RACE template switching with UMIs. Reanalyzing the 5' RACE reads, TCRdb keeps one entry per CDR3 protein, without DNA. Its clone listing holds 400,000 or so distinct CDR3 sequences. This record comes from a study of T cells expressing NK-cell markers. Findings and caveats of the study: HCMV specificity of the expanded NKG2C+ T cell clones was not established.

Source material: blood T cells: a sorted CD56 or NKG2C T cell subset, CD4+ or CD8+ T cells, or bulk PBMC T cells (not recorded which). The genes are TRBV4-1 and TRBJ1-3; TCRdb designates TRBD1, a call that cannot be tested without DNA. The TCR originated in a woman between 50 and 59 years old in good health. Here the CDR3 reads CASSQGGAAGAGNTIYF.